Listed below are T cell receptor beta chains from one sample, sequenced in a study of blood T cell repertoires in COVID-19. The data were produced by immunoSEQ multiplex PCR, yet TCRdb's version contains in-frame clones alone and is incomplete. The data contain about 210,000 clones, roughly 84% of them singletons. The sequenced sample was peripheral blood. These receptors all stem from a man aged 35-49 years who had recovered from COVID-19. Both conserved end residues are part of each CDR3. Each record gives: J gene, V gene, clone size, D gene, CDR3 protein, CDR3 DNA. D genes are given only for firm matches. Clone sizes are given selectively: once, few, many, or a class where the clone is expanded.

TRBJ2-3 TRBV3-1/TRBV3-2 - - CASSQVSTDTQYF TGTGCCAGCAGCCAAGTAAGCACAGATACGCAGTATTTT
TRBJ2-3 TRBV27 - - CASSEPFTDTQYF TGTGCCAGCTCGGAGCCATTCACAGATACGCAGTATTTT
TRBJ1-1 TRBV11-2 - - CASSNNRDTEAFF TGTGCCAGCAGCAATAACAGAGACACTGAAGCTTTCTTT
TRBJ1-2 TRBV5-1 - TRBD1 CASSEQTGGSAGYTF TGCGCCAGCAGCGAACAAACAGGGGGCTCCGCTGGCTACACCTTC
TRBJ2-7 TRBV7-9 - TRBD2 CASSLSAGAYEQYF TGTGCCAGCAGCTTATCCGCGGGGGCCTACGAGCAGTACTTC
TRBJ2-5 TRBV10-3 - TRBD1 CAISESRQGQETQYF TGTGCCATCAGTGAGTCTCGACAGGGCCAAGAGACCCAGTACTTC
TRBJ2-5 TRBV5-4 once TRBD1 CASSQSPGQQETQYF TGTGCCAGCAGCCAATCCCCGGGACAGCAAGAGACCCAGTACTTC
TRBJ1-4 TRBV23-1 - - CASAGDDEKLFF TGCGCCAGCGCAGGGGATGATGAAAAACTGTTTTTT
TRBJ1-3 TRBV5-1 - - CASSLQSSGNTIYF TGCGCCAGCAGCTTACAGAGCTCTGGAAACACCATATATTTT
TRBJ2-1 TRBV15 - - CATSRDSTGVNEQFF TGTGCCACCAGCAGAGATAGTACGGGAGTAAATGAGCAGTTCTTC
TRBJ1-6 TRBV7-2 - - CASSLGGSSYNSPLHF TGTGCCAGCAGCTTAGGCGGGAGCTCCTATAATTCACCCCTCCACTTT
TRBJ2-2 TRBV5-1 - - CASSLERVSGELFF TGCGCCAGCAGCTTGGAGCGGGTGTCCGGGGAGCTGTTTTTT
TRBJ2-7 TRBV27 - - CASSLVASSYEQYF TGTGCCAGCAGTTTGGTCGCTAGCTCCTACGAGCAGTACTTC
TRBJ2-2 TRBV3-1/TRBV3-2 once TRBD2 CASSQALAGGLNTGELFF TGTGCCAGCAGCCAAGCTCTAGCGGGGGGATTAAACACCGGGGAGCTGTTTTTT
TRBJ2-5 TRBV7-9 - - CASSFRGRGETQYF TGTGCCAGCAGCTTCCGGGGCCGGGGGGAGACCCAGTACTTC
TRBJ1-5 TRBV5-4 - TRBD1 CASSLGTGVNQPQHF TGTGCCAGCAGCTTGGGGACAGGGGTAAATCAGCCCCAGCATTTT
TRBJ2-2 TRBV27 - - CASLGSGTGELFF TGTGCCAGCCTAGGGAGTGGCACCGGGGAGCTGTTTTTT
TRBJ2-2 TRBV3-1/TRBV3-2 few - CASSHRGLRRRTGELFF TGTGCCAGCAGCCATAGAGGACTCAGAAGGCGTACCGGGGAGCTGTTTTTT
TRBJ1-2 TRBV15 - TRBD1 CATSRDMGQGGYTF TGTGCCACCAGCAGAGATATGGGACAGGGAGGCTACACCTTC
TRBJ2-5 TRBV25-1 - TRBD1 CASSYDRAYQETQYF TGTGCCAGCAGTTACGACAGGGCGTACCAAGAGACCCAGTACTTC
TRBJ2-5 TRBV7-9 - - CASSLGSGSVETQYF TGTGCCAGCAGCTTAGGGAGCGGCTCCGTTGAGACCCAGTACTTC
TRBJ2-4 TRBV20-1 - TRBD2 CSASRGGRNIQYF TGCAGTGCTAGTCGGGGGGGGCGGAACATTCAGTACTTC
TRBJ2-5 TRBV5-6 - TRBD1 CASSLDRGQETQYF TGTGCCAGCAGCTTGGACAGGGGACAAGAGACCCAGTACTTC
TRBJ1-2 TRBV7-9 - - CASSLAVSGSSFYGYTF TGTGCCAGCAGCTTAGCGGTCTCCGGGTCCTCCTTCTATGGCTACACCTTC
TRBJ1-6 TRBV19 - - CASSESDSTYNSPLHF TGTGCCAGTAGCGAGTCTGACAGTACCTATAATTCACCCCTCCACTTT
TRBJ2-7 TRBV19 - TRBD1 CASSGDRDSYEQYF TGTGCCAGTAGCGGGGACAGGGACTCCTACGAGCAGTACTTC
TRBJ1-1 TRBV30 - - CAWSGLPNRDFVAFF TGTGCCTGGTCGGGACTCCCCAATCGCGACTTCGTGGCTTTCTTT
TRBJ1-2 TRBV28 - - CASSADPDSITRYGYTF TGTGCCAGCAGTGCCGACCCTGACAGTATTACCCGCTATGGCTACACCTTC